This T cell receptor (beta chain) is drawn from a study of graft-versus-host responses after intestinal transplantation. General study points: Within allografts, high graft-versus-host to host-versus-graft clonal ratios were seen among patients with graft-donor T cell macrochimerism. Present in recipient marrow, GvH clones included some that appeared first in ileum or blood.

Generated by immunoSEQ multiplex PCR, the TCRdb table keeps only in-frame clones and is missing some. The table shows some 13,000 clones, with more than 35% occurring only once. Irradiated, violet-dye-labeled stimulator cells, about 200,000 in number, were plated with about 200,000 CFSE-labeled responder cells. Proliferating responders of the CD3+CD4+ and CD3+CD8+ phenotypes with low CFSE were sorted after the reaction. The germline V gene encodes CDR1 SNHLY and CDR2 FYNNEI. J was trimmed by 14 bases and V by 6 bases; bases with no gene match: 7. The CDR3 consists of 13 residues. This clone was seen only a few times.

This specimen was alloreactive CD4+ T cells from a mixed lymphocyte reaction culture, taken before intestinal transplant. Described subset: CFSE-low proliferating T cells sorted from roughly six-day pre-transplant mixed lymphocyte reaction (GvH or HvG direction). This rearrangement joins TRBV2 to TRBJ1-4; 12 bases line up with TRBD1. The clonotype comes from a human patient who received an intestinal transplant. This CDR3 is CASREGQGAFLFF. For the CDR3, the DNA is TGTGCCAGCAGGGAGGGACAGGGGGCGTTCCTGTTTTTT.